The T cell receptor (beta chain) described here comes from a study of cytomegalovirus exposure and HLA in healthy donors (dated by TCRdb to 2016 to 2017). Background for the entire study: In an earlier analysis of some 610 of the donors, 250 to 350 Gb of sequence data and some 100 million unique TCR beta sequences from approximately 180 million T cells were reported. To predict cytomegalovirus infection status, the study combined high-throughput TCR immunosequencing, statistical association of individual TCRs with disease status, and machine learning. An earlier analysis of 587 of the donors used high-throughput TCR beta sequencing to judge whether each TCR beta V gene segment behaved as functional or pseudogenic. A later analysis re-analyzed previously published TCR beta repertoires from 666 donors and added high-resolution HLA genotyping to study TCR occurrence patterns. Roughly 300 gigabases of sequencing data and roughly 81 million unique TCR sequences made up an early release that covered about 640 HLA-typed donors. Every discovery cohort repertoire had been produced on one sequencing platform. Alongside the repertoire data, information on donor age, sex, ethnicity and CMV serostatus was compiled. Because of strong linkage in the cohort, roughly five DR-DQ haplotypes were treated as single units for association and clustering. Along with the approximately 600-subject first cohort, a separate validation cohort of approximately 110 different subjects was used. The study profiled the T cell repertoires of more than 500 subjects by immunosequencing and related them to cytomegalovirus serostatus. In a later genetic analysis, genome-wide SNP genotypes for about three fifths of the roughly 670 donors were used, and that subset was treated as a discovery cohort. Both class I and class II loci were covered by HLA typing, at four-digit resolution. Of the 398 genotyped donors, 80% to 90% were placed in the genetic ancestry cluster associated with self-reported Caucasian donors. Across approximately 420 genotyped donors of the cohort, an average of roughly 230,000 unique TCR beta nucleotide sequences per donor were sequenced, and 15% to 20% of those sequences were non-productive. Rather than using new phenotypic data, the later analysis identified candidate immune exposures from TCR beta sequences and from how often those sequences occurred across donors. The study aimed to test whether cataloging public T cell receptors could reveal signatures of past pathogen exposure. The number of typed donors differed by locus: about 629-630 for A, B, C, DRB1 and DQB1; approximately 540 for DQA1; 600 to 610 for DPA1; and around 490 for DPB1. Paper-wide results and their limitations: The presence/absence analyses assumed that sequencing depth was roughly uniform across donors, and that assumption may not be true. In a later analysis, the rate of TCR association differed among HLA loci, with DRB1 alleles having the most associated TCRs and HLA-C alleles having the fewest. About 15 rarely observed V segments, including chromosome 9 orphons, were excluded from the earlier analysis of some 590 of the donors because counts were too low. An association between a missense DCLRE1C variant and V-gene and J-gene trimming of TCR beta chains was found in a later genetic analysis and replicated in an independent cohort. While some public TCRs were present in many individuals, most TCR sequences turned up only very rarely across donors. Some IMGT-functional V segments, including TRBV6-2 and TRBV6-3, could not be distinguished by the 87-base-pair reads and were therefore excluded. Immune exposure information for the cohort was limited to CMV serostatus. In vitro tests confirmed that a few of the cytomegalovirus-associated TCR beta chains recognize cytomegalovirus antigens. Most CMV-associated TCR beta chains appeared to be HLA-restricted in a later analysis, and the HLA associations seemed to be driven largely by CMV exposure. A further reported finding was that TCR beta sequences accurately predicted the HLA-A and HLA-B alleles for most subjects in the first cohort. According to the authors, the approach could potentially be generalized to other disease states and immunological phenotypes. In a later analysis, around 15,000 TCR beta sequences were associated with specific HLA alleles at a false discovery rate of 0.05. Linkage disequilibrium might explain the correlated functional status among segregating V segments, but an unknown experimental factor could not be excluded. A total of 150 or so TCR beta chains were listed by the study as associated with cytomegalovirus. When HLA alleles, especially DR and DQ, strongly co-occurred, TCR associations were difficult to assign to individual alleles. A group of highly shared sequence variants was considered likely to be a technical artifact of the sequencing pipeline. In an earlier analysis of roughly 500 of the donors, most TCR beta V segments appeared in productive rearrangements about 87% or about 30% of the time, broadly matching IMGT annotations. In both the original and validation cohorts, the classifier was reported to diagnose cytomegalovirus status with high specificity and sensitivity. Compared with equally common non-associated chains, HLA-associated TCR beta chains in a later analysis were more clonally expanded and had lower generation probabilities. Because HLA typing was missing for some donors at each locus, association tests included only the typed subset. In a later genetic analysis, fewer N-insertions in productive TCRs were reported among donors in an Asian-associated ancestry cluster than the 666-donor mean. Only TCR beta chains were sequenced in this cohort, and the absence of alpha or paired-chain data limited detectable features. A later analysis reported that several top co-occurrence clusters appeared linked to parvovirus B19, influenza, CMV and Epstein-Barr virus.

Comments on this clone: Its antigen target is currently unknown. No much larger clone is present one base from it, and per-base qualities are unavailable.

The cohort comprised some 730 healthy bone marrow donors. At the time of sampling, all cohort members were nominally healthy, though unrecorded immune exposures were likely present. The donor tested CMV seropositive, placing the donor among the 290 or so seropositive members of the cohort. A peripheral blood sample was provided by each donor, and peripheral blood mononuclear cells were used for TCR beta sequencing. The Qiagen DNeasy Blood Extraction Kit was used to extract genomic DNA from the blood cell samples. A distance of 20 bases separates the germline ends of V and J, which lose 4 bases and 0 bases respectively. The CDR3 goes from the cysteine to the phenylalanine over 18 residues. Of all the DNA, just the CDR3 is kept, 54 bases in frame from base 1. CDR1 MDHEN and CDR2 SYDVKM are derived from the germline V gene. To prepare the library, the immunoSEQ multiplex PCR assay was applied. The multiplex PCR relied on a mix of 60 forward primers for TCR Vbeta segments and 13 reverse primers for TCR Jbeta segments. The CDR3 region of rearranged TCR beta genes was amplified from genomic DNA with a multiplex PCR assay. Amplified TCR beta libraries were sequenced as 87-base-pair reads on the Illumina HiSeq System. The authors' analysis ran thus. A later analysis counted tens of millions of unique TCR beta chains across the 550 to 800 repertoires, and roughly 9.9 million of these chains were shared by at least two donors. A nearest-neighbor algorithm error-corrected the raw reads and collapsed the reads into unique sequences, merging closely related sequences to remove PCR and sequencing errors. Alignment of CDR3 sequences to IMGT reference sequences was used to assign V, D and J gene segments. For a sequence to be retained, a match of at least six nucleotides was required to both a V gene segment and a J gene segment. Rearrangements were classified as productive when the CDR3 lacked stop codons and remained in frame with V and J, and all other rearrangements were classified as non-productive. Following IMGT convention, CDR3 was defined as the stretch from the second conserved V-encoded cysteine to the conserved J-encoded phenylalanine. The earlier analysis of 500 to 750 of the donors excluded any sequence lacking an unambiguous match to a single V gene segment. An earlier analysis of a few hundred of the donors classified V segments as functional when productive rearrangements were above 56.7% and as segregating when the standard deviation between donors was above 5%. A statistical classification framework was built to diagnose cytomegalovirus status from the catalog of TCR beta chain sequences. V and J gene assignment, in a later analysis, came from comparing TCR nucleotide sequences with IMGT/GENE-DB human TR gene sequences. A later analysis assigned CDR3 sequences and most-parsimonious VDJ recombination scenarios with the TCRdist pipeline. In a later analysis, every TCR beta chain was defined by the combination of its CDR3 amino acid sequence and its V-gene family, and reads without a unique V-gene family were dropped. A later analysis removed several hundred highly shared, low-generation-probability nucleotide sequences to deal with suspected cross-contamination and a sequencing artifact. In a later analysis, a clonal expansion index was calculated for each public chain from normalized within-repertoire ranks of inferred template counts. In a later analysis, generation probabilities were computed using a VDJ recombination model fitted to out-of-frame rearrangements, and the results were checked against IGoR. A later analysis scored TCR-TCR, TCR-HLA and TCR-CMV co-occurrence with hypergeometric tests, applying a repertoire-size bias correction to TCR pairs. A later analysis estimated false discovery rates by permuting HLA or CMV assignments 20 times. In a later analysis, co-occurring TCRs were grouped using DBSCAN, with TCRdist sequence similarity added in when clustering inside HLA-allele-positive subsets. Repertoires with fewer than 30,000 or more than 120,000 public chains, plus five repertoires with anomalous nucleotide sharing, were excluded from co-occurrence clustering. Sourced from immuneACCESS, this table was stored by TCRdb with only in-frame sequences that have V and J called. A share of the clones is absent; for the studies checked, an unresolved V gene accounts for under half, and the remainder has no known explanation. V and J calls plus clone size are reproduced from that table; the DNA served to infer D and trimming. The sample yields under 130,000 clones; roughly 80% were counted once. The biggest ten clones account for roughly 5% of the sample.

This TCR came from a female donor in good health and CMV-seropositive. This receptor chain uses TRBV28 and TRBJ2-3; the D gene identity is not certain. The sequenced sample consisted of PBMCs. CDR3 region: CASSSSSTLHSSTDTQYF. The DNA is as follows: TGTGCCAGCAGTTCTTCCTCTACTCTTCATTCTAGCACAGATACGCAGTATTTT.